This paragraph covers one T cell receptor beta chain sequence. The sample comes from a study of OX40 agonist ivuxolimab in advanced cancers. Some clones are missing from TCRdb's copy, which holds only in-frame ones; the method was immunoSEQ multiplex PCR. The sample lists about 94,000 clones; around 86% were seen once. The V gene's germline CDR1 is SNHLY and CDR2 FYNNEI. The CDR3 sequence is 18 residues long. Trimming pared 3 bases from V and 4 bases from J, leaving 25 bases between. The origin of this receptor is an adult with an advanced solid tumor such as melanoma, head and neck, liver or kidney cancer. Source: CD4+ or CD8+ T cells sorted from blood, taken in a trial of the OX40 agonist ivuxolimab. V gene TRBV2 combines with J gene TRBJ2-7; possible D gene TRBD2, 5 bases. The CDR3 coding sequence is TGTGCCAGCAGTGATTCCCTTTTAAGGAGCGGTGGTCGATACGAGCAGTACTTC. Amino acid sequence: CASSDSLLRSGGRYEQYF.